Shown below are 9 T cell receptor beta chains from a single sample sequenced in a study of blood T cell repertoires in COVID-19 (TCRdb year 2020). The library came from the immunoSEQ multiplex PCR assay. The clones in this table, taken by TCRdb from immuneACCESS, are in-frame only. Not every clone is retained; where verified, under half of the shortfall comes from an unresolved V gene, and the cause of the rest is unknown. This sample lists around 190,000 clones; approximately 80% were detected once. Of the sample, 1.5% is held by the ten largest clones. The sequenced material came from peripheral blood. The receptors were gathered from a human donor in a cohort sampled during active COVID-19.

The chain has TRBV7-2 and TRBJ2-2; a weak D match, TRBD1 (6 bases). CDR3 size: 13 residues. Germline-derived CDR1 and CDR2 are SGHTA and FQGNSA. V was cut by 1 base and J by 7 bases, with 7 bases left in between. The CDR3 region is CASSLVQGGELFF. The CDR3 nucleotides read TGTGCCAGCAGCTTAGTACAGGGCGGGGAGCTGTTTTTT.

About this clone: The identical CDR3 is also encoded by other nucleotide sequences in the sample. This chain links TRBV3-1 (or the pseudogene TRBV3-2) with TRBJ2-7; D is possibly TRBD2 (6 bases). CDR3 length: 15 residues. CDR1 is LGHDT, CDR2 YNNKEL, per germline (reference sequence). The V gene lost 1 base and the J gene lost 1 base, with 11 bases spanning the gap. CDR3 in DNA: TGTGCCAGCAGCCAAGGGGATAGCGGATCCTACGAGCAGTACTTC. It yields the protein CASSQGDSGSYEQYF.

The chain recombines TRBV7-9 with TRBJ1-3; 7 bases are shared with TRBD1. This CDR3 is built from 15 residues. Looked up from germline, CDR1 is SEHNR and CDR2 is FQNEAQ (reference sequence). V lost 5 bases to trimming and J lost 3 bases; unmatched junction nucleotides: 7. CDR3 loop: CASSPGTVLGNTIYF. CDR3 sequence (DNA): TGTGCCAGCAGCCCCGGGACAGTGCTTGGAAACACCATATATTTT.

This chain joins TRBV29-1 and TRBJ1-5, with 9 bases that match TRBD1. The CDR3 is 13 amino acids. V trimming: 7 bases; J trimming: 3 bases; junction bases outside the gene matches: 4. Germline lookup yields CDR1 SQVTM and CDR2 ANQGSEA. CDR3 in amino acids: CSARTGDNQPQHF. In DNA form, the CDR3 reads TGCAGCGCCCGGACAGGGGACAATCAGCCCCAGCATTTT.

The rearrangement joins TRBV19 to TRBJ1-1; TRBD1 aligns across 7 bases. J gave up 0 bases and V 7 bases, and 5 bases lay outside the gene matches. The CDR3 is 14 residues long. Looked up from germline, CDR1 is LNHDA and CDR2 is SQIVND (reference sequence). CDR3 DNA sequence: TGTGCCAGTACGGGACAGACTATGAACACTGAAGCTTTCTTT. Translating gives CASTGQTMNTEAFF.

There are a few counts of this clone. The V gene is TRBV7-3, the J gene TRBJ2-7; TRBD2 aligns across 7 bases. J gave up 6 bases and V 4 bases, and 3 bases lay outside the gene matches. The germline gives CDR1 SGHTA, CDR2 FQGTGA. The CDR3 runs to 12 residues. In DNA form, the CDR3 reads TGTGCCAGCAGCTCGGGGGGTTCCGAGCAGTACTTC. It is translated as CASSSGGSEQYF.

The CDR3: CASSYTGGRLSYEQYF. DNA for the CDR3: TGTGCCAGCAGTTACACGGGAGGACGTCTCTCCTACGAGCAGTACTTC. The rearrangement joins TRBV6-2 or TRBV6-3 to TRBJ2-7; 7 nucleotides agree with TRBD2. J was trimmed by 0 bases and V by 2 bases; bases with no gene match: 7. The CDR3 covers 16 residues. The V gene's germline CDR1 is MNHEY and CDR2 SVGEGT.

CDR3 in amino acids: CASSSAGGTNEQFF. The CDR3 DNA reads TGTGCCAGCAGTTCCGCGGGGGGAACAAATGAGCAGTTCTTC. V and J are TRBV6-2 or TRBV6-3 and TRBJ2-1; TRBD2 aligns across 8 bases. CDR3 length: 14 residues. V trimming: 4 bases; J trimming: 7 bases; junction bases outside the gene matches: 6. Germline CDR1 MNHEY, CDR2 SVGEGT.

The rearrangement uses TRBV7-2 and TRBJ2-4; perhaps TRBD2 as D (7 bases). Germline values: CDR1 SGHTA, CDR2 FQGNSA. V lost 0 bases, J lost 5 bases, and 17 bases lay in between. There are 17 residues in the CDR3. CDR3 amino acids: CASSLAGGAGAQNIQYF. CDR3 DNA sequence: TGTGCCAGCAGCTTAGCGGGGGGGGCAGGGGCCCAAAACATTCAGTACTTC.